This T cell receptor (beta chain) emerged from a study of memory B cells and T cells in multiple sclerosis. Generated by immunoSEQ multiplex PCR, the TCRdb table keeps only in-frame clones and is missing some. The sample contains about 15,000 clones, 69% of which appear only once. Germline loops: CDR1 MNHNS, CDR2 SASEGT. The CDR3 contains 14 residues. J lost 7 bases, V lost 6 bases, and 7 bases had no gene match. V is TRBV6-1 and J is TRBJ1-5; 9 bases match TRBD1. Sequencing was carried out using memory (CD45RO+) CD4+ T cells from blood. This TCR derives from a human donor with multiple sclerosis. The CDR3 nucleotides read TGTGCCAGCAGCACGACAGGGGGACGGCAGCCCCAGCATTTT. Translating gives CASSTTGGRQPQHF.